Shown below are 9 T cell receptor beta chains from a single sample sequenced in a study of blood T cell repertoires in COVID-19. Assay: immunoSEQ multiplex PCR; the TCRdb copy retains only in-frame clones and omits some. The table has 200,000 to 250,000 clones, around nine tenths seen once; the top ten hold roughly 2.6%. The sample was peripheral blood. All receptors come from an older woman with acute or convalescent COVID-19.

CDR3 in DNA: TGCGCCAGCAGCCGAACAGGGGGCGACTATGGCTACACCTTC. Amino acids: CASSRTGGDYGYTF. The chain links TRBV5-1 to TRBJ1-2; TRBD1 matches at 9 bases. Germline CDR1 SGHRS, CDR2 YFSETQ. The CDR3 covers 14 residues. Trimming cost V 4 bases and J 3 bases; bases outside gene matches: 4.

The gene calls are TRBV6-5 and TRBJ1-6; TRBD1 aligns across 8 bases. Germline assignment: CDR1 MNHEY and CDR2 SVGAGI. This CDR3 comprises 16 residues. The V segment lost 2 bases and the J segment 4 bases; nucleotides outside the gene matches: 4. The CDR3 DNA reads as TGTGCCAGCAGTTACGTGACAGGGGTTTATAATTCACCCCTCCACTTT. Its translation: CASSYVTGVYNSPLHF.

The chain is built from TRBV28 and TRBJ2-7, with no clear D. The V end lost 3 bases, the J end lost 2 bases, and 5 bases lay between the germline ends. The CDR3 has 12 amino acids. Germline V gene lookup returns CDR1 MDHEN and CDR2 SYDVKM. In DNA form, the CDR3 reads TGTGCCAGCAGTTTTTTCGCCTACGAGCAGTACTTC. As protein: CASSFFAYEQYF.

This clone was seen just once. The CDR3 nucleotides read TGTGCCAGCAGCCGGACAGTGAGGCGTGAAAAACTGTTTTTT. This encodes CASSRTVRREKLFF. The rearrangement links TRBV3-1 (or the pseudogene TRBV3-2) to TRBJ1-4; possible D gene TRBD1, 6 bases. CDR3 size: 14 residues. Trimming left V 4 bases short and J 7 bases short, with 13 bases between. CDR1 LGHDT and CDR2 YNNKEL come from the germline V gene (reference sequence).

V and J are TRBV30 and TRBJ2-4; tentative D call: TRBD2 (6 bases). The V end was cut by 0 bases, the J end by 10 bases, with 10 bases between. The germline V gene encodes CDR1 GTSNPN and CDR2 SVGIG (reference sequence). The CDR3 has 12 residues. The CDR3 DNA reads as TGTGCCTGGAGTGTGGGGGGTGGGATTCAGTACTTC. Its protein is CAWSVGGGIQYF.

The chain employs TRBV13 and TRBJ2-5, with 7 bases lining up with TRBD2. V was pared by 2 bases and J by 0 bases, with 6 bases of the junction left unmatched. Germline CDR1 is PRHDT and CDR2 is FYEKMQ (reference sequence). This CDR3 has 16 residues. CDR3 protein: CASSLRGSGNQETQYF. Here the CDR3 DNA reads TGTGCCAGCAGCTTACGAGGGAGCGGGAACCAAGAGACCCAGTACTTC.

V and J are TRBV7-9 and TRBJ1-3; perhaps TRBD1 as D (6 bases). The CDR3 totals 15 residues. Trimming pared 5 bases from V and 1 base from J, leaving 12 bases between. CDR1 is SEHNR and CDR2 is FQNEAQ in the germline V gene (reference sequence). The CDR3 spells CASSPRTVSGNTIYF. For the CDR3, the DNA is TGTGCCAGCAGCCCTAGGACAGTATCTGGAAACACCATATATTTT. The variable domain in full, with the rest retrieved from reference TRBV7-9 and TRBJ1-3, is DTGVSQNPRHKITKRGQNVTFRCDPISEHNRLYWYRQTLGQGPEFLTYFQNEAQLEKSRLLSDRFSAERPKGSFSTLEIQRTEQGDSAMYLCASSPRTVSGNTIYFGEGSWLTVV.

This chain joins TRBV6-5 and TRBJ2-3; D might be TRBD2 (7 bases). The CDR3 runs 15 residues. Germline CDR1 and CDR2: MNHEY and SVGAGI. Trimming shortened V by 0 bases and J by 8 bases, and 15 bases separated the two germline ends. The CDR3 DNA reads TGTGCCAGCAGTTACTCGCGCGGTGGGGGGGCTACGCAGTATTTT. Protein product: CASSYSRGGGATQYF.

The gene calls are TRBV2 and TRBJ2-1, with unresolved D. V lost 6 bases, J lost 5 bases, and 5 bases lay in between. The CDR3 extends over 11 amino acids. Germline-derived CDR1 and CDR2 are SNHLY and FYNNEI. CDR3 in amino acids: CASRENNEQFF. The CDR3 DNA is TGTGCCAGCAGGGAGAACAATGAGCAGTTCTTC.